These 21 T cell receptor beta chains came from one sample sequenced in a study of cytomegalovirus exposure and HLA in healthy donors. Both 60 Vbeta primers and 13 Jbeta primers went into the PCR. Repertoires were generated with immunoSEQ multiplex PCR, while TCRdb's copy carries only in-frame clones and drops some. The table includes about 59,000 clones, around 83% detected once. Sequencing input: PBMCs. Receptors originate from a human donor in good health.

The chain recombines TRBV7-9 with TRBJ2-1, with 10 bases aligning to TRBD2. The CDR3 is made up of 16 amino acids. CDR1 SEHNR and CDR2 FQNEAQ come from the germline V gene (reference sequence). After removal of 5 bases from V and 5 bases from J, the junction contained 9 bases not matched to a gene. CDR3 amino acids: CASSPQRGGLHNEQFF. The CDR3 region has the DNA TGTGCCAGCAGCCCCCAGCGGGGGGGCCTCCACAATGAGCAGTTCTTC.

The chain carries TRBV5-4 and TRBJ1-6; 9 nucleotides line up with TRBD1. Germline V CDR1 and CDR2: SGHNT, YYREEE (reference sequence). The CDR3 has 18 amino acids. The V segment lost 4 bases and the J segment 0 bases; nucleotides outside the gene matches: 8. This chain's CDR3 is CASSTGTGLSSYNSPLHF. The CDR3 DNA reads as TGTGCCAGCAGCACCGGGACAGGGTTAAGCTCCTATAATTCACCCCTCCACTTT.

This chain connects TRBV14 to TRBJ2-2; 7 bases are a match to TRBD1. V lost 6 bases, J lost 5 bases, and 18 bases stayed unmatched. This CDR3 has 18 residues. CDR1 is SGHDN, CDR2 FVKESK, per germline. CDR3 DNA: TGTGCCAGCAGTTACACGACCCCTTACAGGGGCCGGACCGGGGAGCTGTTTTTT. This translates into CASSYTTPYRGRTGELFF. The full variable domain, rest sourced from reference TRBV14 and TRBJ2-2, is EAGVTQFPSHSVIEKGQTVTLRCDPISGHDNLYWYRRVMGKEIKFLLHFVKESKQDESGMPNNRFLAERTGGTYSTLKVQPAELEDSGVYFCASSYTTPYRGRTGELFFGEGSRLTVL.

A single count supports this clone. The V gene is TRBV7-2, the J gene TRBJ1-1; 10 nucleotides agree with TRBD1. Trimming removed 8 bases from V and 2 bases from J; junction bases left unmatched: 5. Germline-derived CDR1 and CDR2 are SGHTA and FQGNSA. The CDR3 sequence is 14 residues long. The CDR3 bases are TGTGCCAGCCCTGGACAGGGGGAAAACACTGAAGCTTTCTTT. Protein sequence: CASPGQGENTEAFF.

The chain recombines TRBV7-2 with TRBJ2-7; the D gene is possibly TRBD2 (6 bases). Trimming took 2 bases from V and 5 from J, leaving 13 bases between them. The CDR3 totals 14 residues. Germline CDR1 and CDR2: SGHTA and FQGNSA. The CDR3 DNA sequence: TGTGCCAGCAGCTTACAAACACTAGCCCACGAGCAGTACTTC. This gives the protein CASSLQTLAHEQYF.

The chain carries TRBV5-4 and TRBJ2-3, with 8 bases matching TRBD2. Germline assignment: CDR1 SGHNT and CDR2 YYREEE (reference sequence). This CDR3 has 14 amino acids. V lost 5 bases and J lost 3; bases outside the gene matches: 5. CDR3 sequence reads: CASRWGGRTDTQYF. CDR3 in DNA: TGTGCCAGCAGGTGGGGCGGGAGGACAGATACGCAGTATTTT.

V and J are TRBV2 and TRBJ2-1; the D gene is possibly TRBD2 (5 bases). This CDR3 comprises 14 residues. The germline gives CDR1 SNHLY, CDR2 FYNNEI. The V end lost 10 bases, the J end lost 6 bases, and 19 bases lay between the germline ends. As DNA, the CDR3 is TGTGCCACCTCCGGGGTTACAGTGATCAATGAGCAGTTCTTC. Encoded protein: CATSGVTVINEQFF. The full variable domain, completed using reference TRBV2 and TRBJ2-1, is EPEVTQTPSHQVTQMGQEVILRCVPISNHLYFYWYRQILGQKVEFLVSFYNNEISEKSEIFDDQFSVERPDGSNFTLKIRSTKLEDSAMYFCATSGVTVINEQFFGPGTRLTVL.

This chain uses TRBV30 with TRBJ1-2; D remains ambiguous. V shed 0 bases and J shed 4 bases, with 9 bases lying between them. Germline CDR1 reads GTSNPN; CDR2 reads SVGIG (reference sequence). The CDR3 loop spans 13 amino acids. CDR3 bases: TGTGCCTGGAGTGTCGAGGGCATCTATGGCTACACCTTC. Encoded protein: CAWSVEGIYGYTF. The whole variable domain, filled in from reference TRBV30 and TRBJ1-2, reads SQTIHQWPATLVQPVGSPLSLECTVEGTSNPNLYWYRQAAGRGLQLLFYSVGIGQISSEVPQNLSASRPQDRQFILSSKKLLLSDSGFYLCAWSVEGIYGYTFGSGTRLTVV.

This rearrangement joins TRBV5-1 to TRBJ2-7; 8 bases fit TRBD2. The CDR3 totals 15 residues. CDR1 is SGHRS and CDR2 is YFSETQ in the germline V gene. The V and J ends lost 2 bases and 3 bases, in that order; junction bases with no gene match: 7. CDR3 sequence (DNA): TGCGCCAGCAGCTTAGGTAGCGGGGACAACTACGAGCAGTACTTC. Residues: CASSLGSGDNYEQYF.

The CDR3 loop reads CATWDRAGVGTDTQYF. CDR3 DNA sequence: TGTGCCACTTGGGACCGGGCGGGAGTTGGAACAGATACGCAGTATTTT. The V call is TRBV5-6, the J call TRBJ2-3; TRBD2 matches at 7 bases. V dropped 9 bases and J dropped 3; count of bases not matched to a gene: 16. Germline lookup yields CDR1 SGHDT and CDR2 YYEEEE. The CDR3 covers 16 residues. The full variable domain, completed using reference TRBV5-6 and TRBJ2-3, is DAGVTQSPTHLIKTRGQQVTLRCSPKSGHDTVSWYQQALGQGPQFIFQYYEEEERQRGNFPDRFSGHQFPNYSSELNVNALLLGDSALYLCATWDRAGVGTDTQYFGPGTRLTVL.

This rearrangement joins TRBV6-5 to TRBJ2-7; 9 bases map to TRBD2. Germline loops: CDR1 MNHEY, CDR2 SVGAGI. After removal of 5 bases from V and 0 bases from J, the junction contained 5 bases not matched to a gene. CDR3 length equals 15 residues. For the CDR3, the DNA is TGTGCCAGCAGTCTGGCTAGCGGGGACTCCTACGAGCAGTACTTC. Protein product: CASSLASGDSYEQYF.

This chain uses TRBV27 with TRBJ2-5; 13 bases align to TRBD2. CDR3 length: 20 amino acids. Per the germline V gene, CDR1 is MNHEY and CDR2 is SMNVEV (reference sequence). Trimming took 6 bases from V and 0 from J; bases not matched to a gene: 16. The CDR3 sequence is CASRPDRAGTSGTYQETQYF. The CDR3 nucleotides read TGTGCCAGCAGGCCCGACAGGGCCGGGACTAGCGGGACGTACCAAGAGACCCAGTACTTC.

This chain links TRBV6-5 with TRBJ1-2; D is uncertain. CDR1 and CDR2 from the germline V gene are MNHEY and SVGAGI. The CDR3 consists of 12 residues. V was shortened by 8 bases and J by 0 bases, with 7 bases between the two germline ends. CDR3 in DNA: TGTGCCAGCGCGCCTTCTAACTATGGCTACACCTTC. Translated: CASAPSNYGYTF.

This clone has a single count. The rearrangement joins TRBV13 to TRBJ2-7, with TRBD1 matching 9 bases. V was pared by 4 bases and J by 4 bases, with 5 bases of the junction left unmatched. Looked up from germline, CDR1 is PRHDT and CDR2 is FYEKMQ (reference sequence). CDR3 length equals 14 residues. The CDR3 sequence is CASSWGQGEYEQYF. CDR3 bases: TGTGCCAGCAGCTGGGGACAGGGAGAGTACGAGCAGTACTTC.

This chain links TRBV7-9 with TRBJ1-1, with D possibly being TRBD1 (5 bases). Trimming took off 2 bases at V and 1 base at J, with 5 bases between the two ends. This CDR3 region has 13 residues. Germline-derived CDR1 and CDR2 are SEHNR and FQNEAQ (reference sequence). This chain's CDR3 is CASSLQGNTEAFF. The CDR3 coding sequence is TGTGCCAGCAGCTTACAGGGGAACACTGAAGCTTTCTTT.

This clone was seen a few times. The chain employs TRBV5-4 and TRBJ2-7; no firm D call. Looked up from germline, CDR1 is SGHNT and CDR2 is YYREEE (reference sequence). The CDR3 runs 14 residues. V was trimmed by 0 bases and J by 2 bases, leaving 9 bases between them. The CDR3 DNA reads TGTGCCAGCAGCTTGGAACAGAACACCTACGAGCAGTACTTC. This gives the protein CASSLEQNTYEQYF.

This clone was detected a few times. The chain uses TRBV11-3 and TRBJ2-5; 11 nucleotides align to TRBD2. Germline loops: CDR1 SGHNT, CDR2 YENEEA. The CDR3 extends over 16 amino acids. Trimming cost V 5 bases and J 2 bases; bases outside gene matches: 7. For the CDR3, the DNA is TGTGCCAGCAGCCCGGGGACTAGCGGACTACAAGAGACCCAGTACTTC. Translating it yields CASSPGTSGLQETQYF.

The genes are TRBV18 and TRBJ1-2; D might be TRBD1 (6 bases). This CDR3 has 15 residues. The germline V gene has CDR1 KGHSH and CDR2 LQKENI. Trimming pared 3 bases from V and 0 bases from J, leaving 11 bases between. The CDR3 DNA follows: TGTGCCAGCTCACCCGGACAGCAAGCTAACTATGGCTACACCTTC. Translating gives CASSPGQQANYGYTF.

The chain links TRBV6-4 to TRBJ2-7, with 8 nucleotides matching TRBD1. Germline CDR1 reads MRHNA; CDR2 reads SNTAGT. This CDR3 is 17 amino acids long. V shed 7 bases, J shed 4 bases, and the junction held 18 bases outside the gene matches. The CDR3 nucleotides are TGTGCCAGCACTGGCCAGGACAGGGTTCTTTCGTCTTACGAGCAGTACTTC. It encodes CASTGQDRVLSSYEQYF.

This chain connects TRBV5-6 to TRBJ1-2; no definite D call. There are 15 residues in the CDR3. V was shortened by 5 bases and J by 0 bases, with 14 bases between the two germline ends. CDR1 is SGHDT, CDR2 YYEEEE, per germline. CDR3 DNA sequence: TGTGCCAGCAGAATCCTTAAACTATCTAACTATGGCTACACCTTC. Residues: CASRILKLSNYGYTF.

The V call is TRBV10-3, the J call TRBJ2-7, with D possibly TRBD2 on 6 matching bases. The CDR3 covers 14 residues. Germline CDR1 reads ENHRY; CDR2 reads SYGVKD. Trimming shortened V by 4 bases and J by 0 bases, and 10 bases separated the two germline ends. This CDR3 is CAISGGENSYEQYF. CDR3 sequence (DNA): TGTGCCATCAGTGGCGGGGAAAACTCCTACGAGCAGTACTTC.